The 3 T cell receptor beta chains below come from one sample, sequenced in a study of T cells in Graves' hyperthyroidism and ophthalmopathy. TCR beta CDR3 region amplification was performed from RNA transcripts. Using the HTBI primer set, a first-round RT-PCR was run on the TCR CDR3. TCRdb reanalysed the multiplex PCR reads using MiXCR and keeps one entry per CDR3 protein. Among hundreds of thousands of distinct CDR3 sequences listed, 40% to 55% were seen once. Material: peripheral blood or thyroid tissue (not recorded which). The receptors stem from an adult man with Graves' disease, either hyperthyroidism or ophthalmopathy (not recorded which).

The chain employs TRBV20-1 and TRBJ2-5; TRBD1 agrees at 7 bases. The germline V gene has CDR1 DFQATT and CDR2 SNEGSKA (reference sequence). The CDR3 has 15 amino acids. V gave up 6 bases and J gave up 4 bases; unmatched junction bases: 14. Written as DNA, the CDR3 is TGCAGTGCGCCTAGCCCCACAGGGGCAGCAGAGACCCAGTACTTC. Amino acids: CSAPSPTGAAETQYF.

The chain combines TRBV24-1 with TRBJ1-5, with D maybe TRBD1 (6 bases). CDR3 size: 16 residues. Germline V gene data show CDR1 as KGHDR and CDR2 as SFDVKD. Trimming stripped 3 bases from V and 1 base from J, with 12 bases between. The CDR3 is CATSDTTGSSNQPQHF. In nucleotides, the CDR3 is TGTGCCACCAGTGATACAACAGGGTCAAGCAATCAGCCCCAGCATTTT.

This chain uses TRBV20-1 with TRBJ1-2; maybe TRBD1 (5 bases). CDR3 size: 13 residues. Germline lookup yields CDR1 DFQATT and CDR2 SNEGSKA (reference sequence). V was cut by 3 bases and J by 8 bases, with 16 bases left in between. CDR3 protein: CSASWLGGTGYTF. The CDR3 coding sequence is TGCAGTGCTAGTTGGCTGGGGGGGACCGGCTACACCTTC.